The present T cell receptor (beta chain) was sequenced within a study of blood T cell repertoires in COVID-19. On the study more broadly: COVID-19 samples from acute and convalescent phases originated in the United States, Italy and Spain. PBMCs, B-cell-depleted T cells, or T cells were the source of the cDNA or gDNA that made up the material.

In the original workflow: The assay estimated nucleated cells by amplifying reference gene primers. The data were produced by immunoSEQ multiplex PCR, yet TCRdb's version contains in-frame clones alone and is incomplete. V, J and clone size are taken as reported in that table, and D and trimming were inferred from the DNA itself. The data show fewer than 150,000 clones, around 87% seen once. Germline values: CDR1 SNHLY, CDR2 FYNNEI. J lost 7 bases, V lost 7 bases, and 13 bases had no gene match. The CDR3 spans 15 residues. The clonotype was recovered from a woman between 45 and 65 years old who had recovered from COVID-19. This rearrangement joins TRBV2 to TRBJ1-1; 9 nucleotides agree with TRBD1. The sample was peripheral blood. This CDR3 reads CASKREQGAFNEAFF. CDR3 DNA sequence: TGTGCCAGCAAACGGGAACAGGGGGCGTTTAATGAAGCTTTCTTT.